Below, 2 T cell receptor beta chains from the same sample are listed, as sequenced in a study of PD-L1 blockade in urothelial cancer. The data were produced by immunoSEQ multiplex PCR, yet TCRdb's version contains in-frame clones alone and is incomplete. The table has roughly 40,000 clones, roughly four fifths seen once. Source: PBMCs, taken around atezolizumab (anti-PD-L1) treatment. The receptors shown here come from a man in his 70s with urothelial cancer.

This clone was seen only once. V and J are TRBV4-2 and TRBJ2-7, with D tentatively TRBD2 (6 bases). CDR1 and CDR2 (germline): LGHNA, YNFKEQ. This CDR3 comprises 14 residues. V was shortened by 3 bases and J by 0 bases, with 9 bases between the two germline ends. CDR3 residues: CASSHAGRSYEQYF. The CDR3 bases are TGTGCCAGCAGCCACGCGGGACGCTCCTACGAGCAGTACTTC.

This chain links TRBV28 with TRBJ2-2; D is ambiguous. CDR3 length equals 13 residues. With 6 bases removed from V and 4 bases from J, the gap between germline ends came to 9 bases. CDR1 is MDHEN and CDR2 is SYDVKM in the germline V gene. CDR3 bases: TGTGCCAGCAGCCGAACACGCACCGGGGAGCTGTTTTTT. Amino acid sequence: CASSRTRTGELFF.